One and the same sample provided the 18 T cell receptor beta chains below, sequenced in a study of response to subunit inactivated influenza vaccine. TCRdb independently ran MiXCR on the RT-PCR reads; one entry per CDR3 protein. The table has hundreds of thousands of distinct CDR3 sequences, 25% seen once. The sample consisted of CD4+ T cells sorted from PBMCs, taken more than 4 days after vaccination. Receptor source: a man in his fifties who received an inactivated influenza vaccine.

This clonotype was found a few times. The genes are TRBV30 and TRBJ1-2; TRBD1 is a possible D gene (5 bases). In germline, CDR1 is GTSNPN, CDR2 SVGIG (reference sequence). Trimming took off 3 bases at V and 4 bases at J, with 15 bases between the two ends. The CDR3 runs 14 residues. The CDR3 nucleotides are TGTGCCTGGAGAGCCTCAGACAGAGGCTATGGCTACACCTTC. Translating it yields CAWRASDRGYGYTF. The full variable domain, rest sourced from reference TRBV30 and TRBJ1-2, is SQTIHQWPATLVQPVGSPLSLECTVEGTSNPNLYWYRQAAGRGLQLLFYSVGIGQISSEVPQNLSASRPQDRQFILSSKKLLLSDSGFYLCAWRASDRGYGYTFGSGTRLTVV.

This clonotype was detected only a few times. V usage is TRBV29-1 and J usage is TRBJ2-7, with a possible D match to TRBD2 (5 bases). In germline, CDR1 is SQVTM, CDR2 ANQGSEA. V was pared by 5 bases and J by 7 bases, with 18 bases between. The CDR3 consists of 13 residues. CDR3 residues: CSVPKRNPGEQYF. The CDR3 bases are TGCAGCGTTCCTAAGAGGAACCCGGGGGAGCAGTACTTC.

The chain is built from TRBV5-6 and TRBJ1-2, with 12 bases that match TRBD1. Per germline, CDR1 SGHDT and CDR2 YYEEEE. This CDR3 has 17 amino acids. V was pared by 2 bases and J by 6 bases, with 11 bases of the junction left unmatched. This chain's CDR3 is CASSFFSGDRGRDGYTF. CDR3 in DNA: TGTGCCAGCAGCTTCTTTTCGGGGGACAGGGGGCGAGATGGCTACACCTTC.

This clonotype has a handful of counts. The rearrangement links TRBV25-1 to TRBJ2-5, with TRBD1 matching 9 bases. The J segment lost 5 bases and the V segment lost 5 bases, leaving 6 bases of the junction unmatched. The CDR3 covers 14 residues. Per the germline V gene, CDR1 is MGHDK and CDR2 is SYGVNS. The CDR3 loop is CASSTQGAEETQYF. CDR3 DNA: TGTGCCAGCAGTACACAGGGGGCCGAGGAGACCCAGTACTTC.

This rearrangement joins TRBV5-1 to TRBJ2-7; TRBD2 matches at 9 bases. V was pared by 4 bases and J by 6 bases, with 11 bases of the junction left unmatched. This CDR3 is 15 amino acids long. CDR1 is SGHRS and CDR2 is YFSETQ in the germline V gene. CDR3: CASSASGKGIGEQYF. The CDR3 DNA reads as TGCGCCAGCAGCGCTAGCGGGAAAGGGATCGGCGAGCAGTACTTC.

This clonotype was observed a handful of times. The chain has TRBV12-3 or TRBV12-4 and TRBJ1-3; 7 bases map to TRBD1. J lost 0 bases, V lost 6 bases, and 8 bases had no gene match. The CDR3 consists of 16 residues. The CDR3 sequence: CASSRGVSVSGNTIYF. The CDR3 bases are TGTGCCAGCAGCAGGGGGGTATCCGTCTCTGGAAACACCATATATTTT.

This clonotype was counted only a few times. The genes are TRBV29-1 and TRBJ2-7, with TRBD1 matching 8 bases. There are 12 residues in the CDR3. The ends lost 4 bases at V and 4 bases at J; junction bases unmatched: 3. Germline V gene lookup returns CDR1 SQVTM and CDR2 ANQGSEA. CDR3 amino acids: CSVARGLYEQYF. The CDR3 DNA reads TGCAGCGTTGCCAGGGGGCTGTACGAGCAGTACTTC.

The chain links TRBV7-2 to TRBJ2-4; the D call may be TRBD1 or TRBD2 (6 bases each). V gave up 5 bases and J gave up 8 bases, with 19 bases separating them. The CDR3 is 15 residues long. Germline CDR1 reads SGHTA; CDR2 reads FQGNSA. CDR3 DNA sequence: TGTGCCAGCAGCCCAAGGGGGGAGGCTAGTTACATTCAGTACTTC. Translation: CASSPRGEASYIQYF.

The chain combines TRBV2 with TRBJ2-5; TRBD2 aligns across 9 bases. Looked up from germline, CDR1 is SNHLY and CDR2 is FYNNEI. V lost 7 bases, J lost 2 bases, and 8 bases stayed unmatched. This CDR3 contains 15 residues. CDR3 bases: TGTGCCAGCAAGGAAGCGGGAGGCCGGCAAGAGACCCAGTACTTC. Residues: CASKEAGGRQETQYF.

This clonotype was detected only a few times. The rearrangement uses TRBV2 and TRBJ2-4; D is uncertain. The V and J ends lost 4 bases and 0 bases respectively, with 34 bases between them. The germline gives CDR1 SNHLY, CDR2 FYNNEI. This CDR3 comprises 23 residues. The CDR3, as DNA: TGTGCCAGCAGTGCTGCTCTCACCCCGAAAATGGTCAGAGAACGGCTAGCCAAAAACATTCAGTACTTC. Its translation: CASSAALTPKMVRERLAKNIQYF. The variable domain in full, with the rest retrieved from reference TRBV2 and TRBJ2-4, is EPEVTQTPSHQVTQMGQEVILRCVPISNHLYFYWYRQILGQKVEFLVSFYNNEISEKSEIFDDQFSVERPDGSNFTLKIRSTKLEDSAMYFCASSAALTPKMVRERLAKNIQYFGAGTRLSVL.

V usage is TRBV14 and J usage is TRBJ2-1; perhaps D is TRBD1 or TRBD2 (5 bases each). The germline V gene has CDR1 SGHDN and CDR2 FVKESK. The V and J ends lost 4 bases and 3 bases respectively, with 19 bases between them. The CDR3 runs to 17 residues. The DNA for the CDR3 is TGTGCCAGCAGCCCTTTTGGAGGCAGGGAACTCTACAATGAGCAGTTCTTC. This encodes CASSPFGGRELYNEQFF.

This chain joins TRBV5-1 and TRBJ2-7; 7 bases line up with TRBD1. CDR1 SGHRS and CDR2 YFSETQ come from the germline V gene. V lost 4 bases and J lost 2; bases outside the gene matches: 12. This CDR3 spans 16 amino acids. CDR3 sequence: CASSTTTSTGTYEQYF. In DNA, the CDR3 is TGCGCCAGCAGCACGACTACCTCGACAGGGACCTACGAGCAGTACTTC.

The chain joins TRBV5-1 to TRBJ2-3; tentatively, D is TRBD2 (6 bases). The CDR3 has 15 amino acids. Germline CDR1 SGHRS, CDR2 YFSETQ. Between the trimmed V and J ends, which lost 1 base and 2 bases, there was a span of 11 bases. CDR3 amino acids: CASSLTGENTDTQYF. In DNA form, the CDR3 reads TGCGCCAGCAGCTTGACGGGAGAGAACACAGATACGCAGTATTTT.

In this sample, this clonotype turned up a few times. The chain combines TRBV7-2 with TRBJ2-1, with TRBD2 matching over 8 bases. This CDR3 contains 16 residues. CDR1 SGHTA and CDR2 FQGNSA come from the germline V gene. With 2 bases clipped from V and 5 bases from J, the junction kept 8 bases outside the gene matches. Written as DNA, the CDR3 is TGTGCCAGCAGCTTATTCAGTAGCGGGACCAACAATGAGCAGTTCTTC. Translation: CASSLFSSGTNNEQFF.

In this sample, this clonotype turned up a few times. The chain uses TRBV5-1 and TRBJ2-7; D is uncertain. The germline V and J ends were trimmed by 3 bases and 5 bases, with 12 bases remaining between them. This CDR3 spans 13 amino acids. Germline CDR1 is SGHRS and CDR2 is YFSETQ. DNA of the CDR3: TGCGCCAGCAGCTCAGGACCAGCGCACGAGCAGTACTTC. Protein: CASSSGPAHEQYF.

This clonotype was seen a few times. The genes are TRBV5-1 and TRBJ1-1; D remains unclear. Germline V gives CDR1 SGHRS, CDR2 YFSETQ. Trimming stripped 0 bases from V and 6 bases from J, with 6 bases between. The CDR3 has 12 amino acids. This chain's CDR3 is CASSLAGSEAFF. As DNA, the CDR3 is TGCGCCAGCAGCTTGGCGGGTTCTGAAGCTTTCTTT.

V usage is TRBV7-6 and J usage is TRBJ2-2, with 9 bases that match TRBD2. J was trimmed by 3 bases and V by 7 bases; bases with no gene match: 12. CDR3 size: 17 residues. CDR1 and CDR2 from the germline V gene are SGHVS and FNYEAQ. CDR3 sequence (DNA): TGTGCCAGCACCCTAAGCGGGGGGCTCCGGGACACCGGGGAGCTGTTTTTT. It yields the protein CASTLSGGLRDTGELFF.

The chain couples TRBV18 to TRBJ2-6; possibly TRBD2 for D (5 bases). Germline CDR1 is KGHSH and CDR2 is LQKENI. V shed 2 bases and J shed 0 bases, with 14 bases lying between them. The CDR3 has 18 residues. CDR3 sequence reads: CASSPRSRGLSGANVLTF. The CDR3 DNA reads as TGTGCCAGCTCACCAAGGTCTCGCGGGCTCTCTGGGGCCAACGTCCTGACTTTC. Full variable domain (remainder filled in from reference TRBV18 and TRBJ2-6): NAGVMQNPRHLVRRRGQEARLRCSPMKGHSHVYWYRQLPEEGLKFMVYLQKENIIDESGMPKERFSAEFPKEGPSILRIQQVVRGDSAAYFCASSPRSRGLSGANVLTFGAGSRLTVL.